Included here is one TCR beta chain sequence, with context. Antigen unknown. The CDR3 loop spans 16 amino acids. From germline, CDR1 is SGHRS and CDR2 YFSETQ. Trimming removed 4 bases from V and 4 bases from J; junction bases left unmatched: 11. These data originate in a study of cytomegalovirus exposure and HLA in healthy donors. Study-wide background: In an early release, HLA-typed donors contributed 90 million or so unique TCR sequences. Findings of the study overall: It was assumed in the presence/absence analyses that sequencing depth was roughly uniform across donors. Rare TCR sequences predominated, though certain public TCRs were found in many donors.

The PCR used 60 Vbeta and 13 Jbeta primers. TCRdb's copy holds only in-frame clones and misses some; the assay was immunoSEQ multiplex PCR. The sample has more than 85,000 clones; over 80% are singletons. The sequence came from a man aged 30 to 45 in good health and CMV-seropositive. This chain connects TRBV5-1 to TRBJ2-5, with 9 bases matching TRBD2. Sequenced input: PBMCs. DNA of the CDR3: TGCGCCAGCAGCGGTCGTGCCGGGACTAGCTTAGAGACCCAGTACTTC. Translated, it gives CASSGRAGTSLETQYF.